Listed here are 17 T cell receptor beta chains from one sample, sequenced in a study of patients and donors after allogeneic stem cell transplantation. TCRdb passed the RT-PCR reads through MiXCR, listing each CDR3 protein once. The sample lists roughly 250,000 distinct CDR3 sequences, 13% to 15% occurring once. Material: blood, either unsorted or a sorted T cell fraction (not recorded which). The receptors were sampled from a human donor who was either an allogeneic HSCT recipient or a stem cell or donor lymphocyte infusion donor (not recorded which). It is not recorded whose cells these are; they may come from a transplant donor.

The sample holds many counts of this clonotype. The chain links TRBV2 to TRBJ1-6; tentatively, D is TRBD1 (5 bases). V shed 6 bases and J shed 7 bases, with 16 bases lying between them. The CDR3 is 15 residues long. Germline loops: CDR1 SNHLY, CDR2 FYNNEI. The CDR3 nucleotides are TGTGCCAGCAGACCCCCCGGTGGGGACAATTCACCCCTCCACTTT. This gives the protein CASRPPGGDNSPLHF.

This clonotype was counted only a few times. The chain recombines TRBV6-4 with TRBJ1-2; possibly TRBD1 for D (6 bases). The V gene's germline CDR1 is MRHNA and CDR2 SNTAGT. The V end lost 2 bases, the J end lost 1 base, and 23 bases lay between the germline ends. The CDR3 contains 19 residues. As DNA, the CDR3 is TGTGCCAGCAGTGACCCACCGGTTGGCCGGGGGGCCCTTAACTATGGCTACACCTTC. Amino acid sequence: CASSDPPVGRGALNYGYTF.

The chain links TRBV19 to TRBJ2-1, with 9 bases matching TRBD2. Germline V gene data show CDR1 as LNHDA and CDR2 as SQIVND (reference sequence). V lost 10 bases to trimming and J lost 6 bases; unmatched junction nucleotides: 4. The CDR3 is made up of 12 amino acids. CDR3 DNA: TGTGCCACCCTAGCGGGGTTCAATGAGCAGTTCTTC. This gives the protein CATLAGFNEQFF. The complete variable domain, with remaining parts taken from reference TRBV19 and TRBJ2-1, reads DGGITQSPKYLFRKEGQNVTLSCEQNLNHDAMYWYRQDPGQGLRLIYYSQIVNDFQKGDIAEGYSVSREKKESFPLTVTSAQKNPTAFYLCATLAGFNEQFFGPGTRLTVL.

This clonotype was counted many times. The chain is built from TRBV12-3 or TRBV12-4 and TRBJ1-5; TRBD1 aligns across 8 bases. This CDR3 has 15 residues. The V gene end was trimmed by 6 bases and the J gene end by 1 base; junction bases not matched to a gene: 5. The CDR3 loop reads CASRPTGASNQPQHF. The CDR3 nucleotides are TGTGCCAGCAGGCCGACAGGGGCCAGCAATCAGCCCCAGCATTTT.

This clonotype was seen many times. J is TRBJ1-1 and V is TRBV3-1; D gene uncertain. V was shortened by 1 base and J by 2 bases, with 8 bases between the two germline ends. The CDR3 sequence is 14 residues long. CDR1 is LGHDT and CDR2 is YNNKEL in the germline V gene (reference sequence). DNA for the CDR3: TGTGCCAGCAGCCAAGGGGCTGTTAACACTGAAGCTTTCTTT. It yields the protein CASSQGAVNTEAFF.

CDR3 region: CAWRGGAQETQYF. CDR3 nucleotides: TGTGCCTGGCGGGGGGGGGCCCAAGAGACCCAGTACTTC. J is TRBJ2-5 and V is TRBV30; 8 bases are shared with TRBD2. The CDR3 totals 13 residues. CDR1 GTSNPN and CDR2 SVGIG come from the germline V gene (reference sequence). With 5 bases clipped from V and 1 base from J, the junction kept 3 bases outside the gene matches.

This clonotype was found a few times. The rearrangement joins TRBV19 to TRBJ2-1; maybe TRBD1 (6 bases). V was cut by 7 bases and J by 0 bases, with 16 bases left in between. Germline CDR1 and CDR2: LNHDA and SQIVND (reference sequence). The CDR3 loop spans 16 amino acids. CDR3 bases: TGTGCCAGTACTTTCCAAGGGGGATCCTCCTACAATGAGCAGTTCTTC. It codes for CASTFQGGSSYNEQFF.

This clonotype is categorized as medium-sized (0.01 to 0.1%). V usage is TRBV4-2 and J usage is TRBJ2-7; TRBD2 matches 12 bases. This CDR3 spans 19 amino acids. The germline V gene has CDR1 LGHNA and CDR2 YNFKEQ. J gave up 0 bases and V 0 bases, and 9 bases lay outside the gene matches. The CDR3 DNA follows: TGTGCCAGCAGCCAAGAGAGAGACGGGACTAGCGGGTTCTCCTACGAGCAGTACTTC. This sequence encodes CASSQERDGTSGFSYEQYF.

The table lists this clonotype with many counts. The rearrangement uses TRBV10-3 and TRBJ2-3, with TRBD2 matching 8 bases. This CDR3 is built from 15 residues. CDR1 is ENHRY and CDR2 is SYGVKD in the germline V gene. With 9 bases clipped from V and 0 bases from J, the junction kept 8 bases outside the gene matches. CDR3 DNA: TGTGCCATTCTCGGGTCGGGGGGGAGCACAGATACGCAGTATTTT. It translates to CAILGSGGSTDTQYF.

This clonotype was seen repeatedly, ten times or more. The CDR3 DNA sequence: TGTGCCAGCAGTTACTCCCGGCGGGGGGGCCGGAACATTCAGTACTTC. Its protein product is CASSYSRRGGRNIQYF. This chain connects TRBV6-2 or TRBV6-3 to TRBJ2-4, with 9 bases that match TRBD2. The ends lost 0 bases at V and 7 bases at J; junction bases unmatched: 7. The CDR3 consists of 16 residues. Germline V CDR1 and CDR2: MNHEY, SVGEGT.

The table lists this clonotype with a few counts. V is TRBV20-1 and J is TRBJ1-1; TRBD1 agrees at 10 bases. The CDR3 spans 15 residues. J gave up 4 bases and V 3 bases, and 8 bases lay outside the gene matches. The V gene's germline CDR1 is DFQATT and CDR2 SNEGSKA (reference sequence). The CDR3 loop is CSARRDRGRGTEAFF. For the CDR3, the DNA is TGCAGTGCTAGGAGGGACAGGGGAAGAGGCACTGAAGCTTTCTTT.

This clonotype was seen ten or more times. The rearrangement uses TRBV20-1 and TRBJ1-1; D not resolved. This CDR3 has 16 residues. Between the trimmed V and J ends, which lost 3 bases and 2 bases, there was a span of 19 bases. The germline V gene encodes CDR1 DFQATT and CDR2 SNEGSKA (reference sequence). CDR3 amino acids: CSARGFLDGPNTEAFF. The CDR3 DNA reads TGCAGTGCTAGGGGATTCCTGGACGGGCCAAACACTGAAGCTTTCTTT.

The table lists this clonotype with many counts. The CDR3 region is CASSPTRKSANTIYF. The DNA for the CDR3 is TGTGCCAGCAGCCCCACTCGGAAGTCGGCAAACACCATATATTTT. J is TRBJ1-3 and V is TRBV3-1; D ambiguous. V was pared by 4 bases and J by 6 bases, with 16 bases between. Germline CDR1 LGHDT, CDR2 YNNKEL (reference sequence). CDR3 length: 15 residues.

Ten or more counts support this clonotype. The CDR3 loop is CASRRGAGTYEQYF. The CDR3 DNA follows: TGTGCCAGCAGGCGGGGCGCGGGGACCTACGAGCAGTACTTC. The V call is TRBV6-1, the J call TRBJ2-7, with a possible D match to TRBD2 (6 bases). The CDR3 extends over 14 amino acids. The V end was cut by 6 bases, the J end by 2 bases, with 14 bases between. Germline V gene sequence: CDR1 MNHNS, CDR2 SASEGT.

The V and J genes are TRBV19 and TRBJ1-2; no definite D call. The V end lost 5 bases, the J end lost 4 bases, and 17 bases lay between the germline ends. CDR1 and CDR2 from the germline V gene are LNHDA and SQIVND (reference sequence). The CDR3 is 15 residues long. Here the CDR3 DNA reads TGTGCCAGTAGTCGGGAACTACTCTCACCCTATGGCTACACCTTC. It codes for CASSRELLSPYGYTF.

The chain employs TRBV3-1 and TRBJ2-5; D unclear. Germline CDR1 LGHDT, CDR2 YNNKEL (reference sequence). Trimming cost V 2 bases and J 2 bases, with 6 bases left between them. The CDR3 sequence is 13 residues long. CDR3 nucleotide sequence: TGTGCCAGCAGCCAAAACGGGCAAGAGACCCAGTACTTC. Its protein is CASSQNGQETQYF.

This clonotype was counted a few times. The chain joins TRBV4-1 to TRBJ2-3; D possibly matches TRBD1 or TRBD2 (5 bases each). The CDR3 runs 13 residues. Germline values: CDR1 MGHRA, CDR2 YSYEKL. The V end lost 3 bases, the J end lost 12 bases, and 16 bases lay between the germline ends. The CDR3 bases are TGCGCCAGCAGCCATCCTCGGGACGTAAGACAGTATTTT. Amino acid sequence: CASSHPRDVRQYF.